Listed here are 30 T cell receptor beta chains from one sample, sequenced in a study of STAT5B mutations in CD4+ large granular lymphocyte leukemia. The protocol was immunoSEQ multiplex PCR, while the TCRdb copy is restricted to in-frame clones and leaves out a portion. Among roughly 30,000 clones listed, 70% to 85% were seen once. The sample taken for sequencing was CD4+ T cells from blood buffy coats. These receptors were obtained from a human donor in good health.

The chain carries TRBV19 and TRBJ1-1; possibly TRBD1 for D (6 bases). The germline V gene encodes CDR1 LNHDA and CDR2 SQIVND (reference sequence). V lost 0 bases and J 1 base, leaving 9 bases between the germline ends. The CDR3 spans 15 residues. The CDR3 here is CASSIDRGANTEAFF. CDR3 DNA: TGTGCCAGTAGTATAGACAGGGGAGCGAACACTGAAGCTTTCTTT.

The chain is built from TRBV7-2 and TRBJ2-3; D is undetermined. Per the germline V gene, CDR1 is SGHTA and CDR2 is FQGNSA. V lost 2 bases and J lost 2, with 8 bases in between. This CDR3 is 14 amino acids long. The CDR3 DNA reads TGTGCCAGCAGCTTAAGTGAGTCCACAGATACGCAGTATTTT. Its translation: CASSLSESTDTQYF.

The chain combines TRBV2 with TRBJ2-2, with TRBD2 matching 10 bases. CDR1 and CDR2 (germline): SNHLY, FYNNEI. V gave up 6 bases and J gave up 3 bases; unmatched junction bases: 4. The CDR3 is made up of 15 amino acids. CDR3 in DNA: TGTGCCAGCAGGGAACTAGCGGGGTACACCGGGGAGCTGTTTTTT. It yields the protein CASRELAGYTGELFF.

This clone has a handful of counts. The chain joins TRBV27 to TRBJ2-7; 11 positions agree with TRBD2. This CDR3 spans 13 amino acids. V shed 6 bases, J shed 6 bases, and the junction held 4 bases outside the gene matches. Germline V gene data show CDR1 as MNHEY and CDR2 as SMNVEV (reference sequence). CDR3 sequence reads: CASRLAGAGEQYF. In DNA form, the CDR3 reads TGTGCCAGCAGACTAGCGGGAGCGGGCGAGCAGTACTTC.

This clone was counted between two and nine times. In DNA form, the CDR3 reads TGTGCCAGTAGTGTGGGACAGAATGACTACTATGGCTACACCTTC. Translated, it gives CASSVGQNDYYGYTF. The V call is TRBV19, the J call TRBJ1-2, with 7 nucleotides matching TRBD1. Germline-derived CDR1 and CDR2 are LNHDA and SQIVND (reference sequence). The CDR3 is made up of 15 amino acids. J lost 3 bases, V lost 5 bases, and 9 bases had no gene match.

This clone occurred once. CDR3 nucleotide sequence: TGTGCCAGTAGCCGGTCCGGGGCGCCTTCCTATGGCTACACCTTC. Translation gives CASSRSGAPSYGYTF. The J gene is TRBJ1-2, the V gene TRBV19; D may be TRBD1 (5 bases). This CDR3 is built from 15 residues. Trimming cost V 6 bases and J 4 bases, with 18 bases left between them. Germline V gene sequence: CDR1 LNHDA, CDR2 SQIVND (reference sequence).

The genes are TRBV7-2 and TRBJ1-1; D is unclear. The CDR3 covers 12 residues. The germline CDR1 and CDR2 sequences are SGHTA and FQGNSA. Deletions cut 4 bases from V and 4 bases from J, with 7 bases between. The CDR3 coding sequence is TGTGCCAGCAGCTCCGTTGGCACTGAAGCTTTCTTT. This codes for CASSSVGTEAFF.

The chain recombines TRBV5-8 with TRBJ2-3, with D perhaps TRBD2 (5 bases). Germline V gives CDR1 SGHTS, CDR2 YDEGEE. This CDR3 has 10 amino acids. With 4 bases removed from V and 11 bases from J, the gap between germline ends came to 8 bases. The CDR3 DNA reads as TGTGCCAGCAGCATCCGGGGGCAGTATTTT. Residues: CASSIRGQYF.

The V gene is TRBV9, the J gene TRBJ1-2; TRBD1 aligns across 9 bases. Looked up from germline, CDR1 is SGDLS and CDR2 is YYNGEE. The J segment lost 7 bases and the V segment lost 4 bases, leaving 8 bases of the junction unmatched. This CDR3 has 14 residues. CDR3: CASSPRTGEGGYTF. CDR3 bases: TGTGCCAGCAGCCCCCGGACAGGGGAGGGTGGCTACACCTTC.

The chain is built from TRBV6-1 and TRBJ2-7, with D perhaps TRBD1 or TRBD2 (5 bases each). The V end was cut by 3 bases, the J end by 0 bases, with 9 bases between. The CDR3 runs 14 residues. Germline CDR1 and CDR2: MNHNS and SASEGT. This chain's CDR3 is CASSEGPSSYEQYF. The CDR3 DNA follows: TGTGCCAGCAGTGAGGGACCTAGCTCCTACGAGCAGTACTTC.

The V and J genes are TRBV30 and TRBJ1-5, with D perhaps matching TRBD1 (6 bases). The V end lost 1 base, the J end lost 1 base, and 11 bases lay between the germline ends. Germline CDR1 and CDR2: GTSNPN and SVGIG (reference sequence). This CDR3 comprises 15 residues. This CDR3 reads CAWSGGTRSNQPQHF. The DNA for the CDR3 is TGTGCCTGGAGTGGCGGGACACGGAGCAATCAGCCCCAGCATTTT.

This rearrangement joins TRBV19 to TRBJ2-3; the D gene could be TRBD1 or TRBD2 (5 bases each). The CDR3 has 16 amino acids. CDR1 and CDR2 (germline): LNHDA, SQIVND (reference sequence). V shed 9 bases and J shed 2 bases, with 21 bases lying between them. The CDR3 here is CASTPGAIGYTDTQYF. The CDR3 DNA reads TGTGCCAGCACCCCCGGGGCGATTGGGTACACAGATACGCAGTATTTT.

The CDR3 bases are TGTGCCAGCAGCTCGACAGGGAGGGCGGTCCAAGAGACCCAGTACTTC. It yields the protein CASSSTGRAVQETQYF. This chain uses TRBV5-6 with TRBJ2-5; D tentatively fits TRBD1 or TRBD2 (7 bases each). There are 16 residues in the CDR3. The V end lost 3 bases, the J end lost 1 base, and 16 bases lay between the germline ends. CDR1 is SGHDT and CDR2 is YYEEEE in the germline V gene.

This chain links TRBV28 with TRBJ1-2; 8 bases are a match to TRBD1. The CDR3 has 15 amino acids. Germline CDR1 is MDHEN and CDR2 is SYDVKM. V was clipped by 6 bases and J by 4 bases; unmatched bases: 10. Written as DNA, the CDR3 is TGTGCCAGCAGACCCTCCGACAGGGGCATCTATGGCTACACCTTC. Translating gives CASRPSDRGIYGYTF.

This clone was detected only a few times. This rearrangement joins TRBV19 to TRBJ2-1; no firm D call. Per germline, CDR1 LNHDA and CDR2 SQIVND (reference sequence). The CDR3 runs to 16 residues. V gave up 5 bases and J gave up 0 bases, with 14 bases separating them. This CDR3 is CASSSESLGSYNEQFF. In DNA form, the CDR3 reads TGTGCCAGTAGTTCCGAGAGCTTGGGCTCCTACAATGAGCAGTTCTTC.

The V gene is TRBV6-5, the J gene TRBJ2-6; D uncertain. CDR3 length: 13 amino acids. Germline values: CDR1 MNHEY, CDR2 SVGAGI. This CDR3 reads CAVVESGANVLTF. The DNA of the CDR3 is TGTGCTGTAGTAGAATCTGGGGCCAACGTCCTGACTTTC.

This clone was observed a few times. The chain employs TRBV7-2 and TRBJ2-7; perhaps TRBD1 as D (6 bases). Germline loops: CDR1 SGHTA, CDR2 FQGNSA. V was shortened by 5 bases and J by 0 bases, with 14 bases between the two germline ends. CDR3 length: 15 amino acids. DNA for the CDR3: TGTGCCAGCAGCCTCTATGGGACACGCTCCTACGAGCAGTACTTC. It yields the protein CASSLYGTRSYEQYF.

The CDR3 bases are TGTGCCAGCAGTGGACAATTTCTCGGCTCAGATACGCAGTATTTT. Translated, it gives CASSGQFLGSDTQYF. The chain couples TRBV2 to TRBJ2-3; no firm D call. This CDR3 has 15 residues. The V end was cut by 4 bases, the J end by 4 bases, with 15 bases between. Germline CDR1 and CDR2: SNHLY and FYNNEI.

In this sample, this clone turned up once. The CDR3 loop is CASGSGQGAFGYTF. The DNA for the CDR3 is TGTGCTAGTGGTTCGGGACAGGGGGCTTTTGGCTACACCTTC. This chain links TRBV12-5 with TRBJ1-2, with TRBD1 matching 12 bases. This CDR3 region has 14 residues. V dropped 4 bases and J dropped 7; count of bases not matched to a gene: 4. The germline V gene has CDR1 LGHNT and CDR2 FRNRAP.

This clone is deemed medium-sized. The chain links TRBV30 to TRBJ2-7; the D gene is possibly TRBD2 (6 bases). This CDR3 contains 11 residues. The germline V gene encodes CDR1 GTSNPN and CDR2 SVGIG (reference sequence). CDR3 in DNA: TGTGCGTGTTGGCGGGGATCCGAGCAGTACTTC. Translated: CACWRGSEQYF.

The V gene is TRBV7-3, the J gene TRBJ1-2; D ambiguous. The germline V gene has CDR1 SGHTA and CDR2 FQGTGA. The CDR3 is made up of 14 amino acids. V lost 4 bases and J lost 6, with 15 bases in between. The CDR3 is CASSSNPRGDGYTF. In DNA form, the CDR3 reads TGTGCCAGCAGCTCTAATCCCCGAGGCGATGGCTACACCTTC. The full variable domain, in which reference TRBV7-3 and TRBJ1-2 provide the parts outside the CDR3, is GAGVSQTPSNKVTEKGKYVELRCDPISGHTALYWYRQSLGQGPEFLIYFQGTGAADDSGLPNDRFFAVRPEGSVSTLKIQRTERGDSAVYLCASSSNPRGDGYTFGSGTRLTVV.

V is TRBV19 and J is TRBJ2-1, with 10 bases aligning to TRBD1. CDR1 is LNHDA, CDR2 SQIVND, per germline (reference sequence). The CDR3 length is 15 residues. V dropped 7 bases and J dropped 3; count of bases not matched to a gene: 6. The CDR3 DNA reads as TGTGCCAGTAAGTTGACAGGGGGCGTCTACAATGAGCAGTTCTTC. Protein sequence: CASKLTGGVYNEQFF.

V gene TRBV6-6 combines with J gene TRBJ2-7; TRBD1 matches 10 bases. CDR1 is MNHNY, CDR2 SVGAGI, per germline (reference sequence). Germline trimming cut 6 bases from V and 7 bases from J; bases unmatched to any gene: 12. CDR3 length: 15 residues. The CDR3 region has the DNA TGTGCCAGCAGCACCCTAGGGACAGGGGATGGAGAGCAGTACTTC. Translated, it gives CASSTLGTGDGEQYF.

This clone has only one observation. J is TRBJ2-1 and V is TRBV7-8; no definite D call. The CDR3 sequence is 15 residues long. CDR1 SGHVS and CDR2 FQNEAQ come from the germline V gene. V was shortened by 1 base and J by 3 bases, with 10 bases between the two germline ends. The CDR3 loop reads CASSLEQIRYNEQFF. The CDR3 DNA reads TGTGCCAGCAGCTTAGAACAGATACGCTACAATGAGCAGTTCTTC.

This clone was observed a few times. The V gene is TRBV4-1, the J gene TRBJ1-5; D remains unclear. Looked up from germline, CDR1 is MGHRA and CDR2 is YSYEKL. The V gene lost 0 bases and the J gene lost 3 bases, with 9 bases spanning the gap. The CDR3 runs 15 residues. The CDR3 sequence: CASSQEVGYNQPQHF. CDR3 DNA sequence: TGCGCCAGCAGCCAAGAAGTGGGGTACAATCAGCCCCAGCATTTT.

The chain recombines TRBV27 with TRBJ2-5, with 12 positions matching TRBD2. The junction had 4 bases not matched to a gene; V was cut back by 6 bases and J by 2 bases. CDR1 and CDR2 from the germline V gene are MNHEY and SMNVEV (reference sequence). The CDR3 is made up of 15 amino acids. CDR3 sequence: CASRLAGGIQETQYF. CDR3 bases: TGTGCCAGCAGACTAGCGGGGGGTATACAAGAGACCCAGTACTTC.

In DNA, the CDR3 is TGTGCCAGCAGCGAGAGCTCCTATAATTCACCCCTCCACTTT. This gives the protein CASSESSYNSPLHF. This chain links TRBV28 with TRBJ1-6; D unclear. Germline V gene lookup returns CDR1 MDHEN and CDR2 SYDVKM. This CDR3 is 14 amino acids long. Trimming pared 6 bases from V and 0 bases from J, leaving 6 bases between.

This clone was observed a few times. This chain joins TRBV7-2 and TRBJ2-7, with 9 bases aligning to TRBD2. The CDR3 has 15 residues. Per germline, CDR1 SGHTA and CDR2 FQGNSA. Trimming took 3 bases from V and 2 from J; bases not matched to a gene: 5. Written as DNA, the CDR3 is TGTGCCAGCAGCTTTAGCGGGGGCCGAACCTACGAGCAGTACTTC. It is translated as CASSFSGGRTYEQYF.

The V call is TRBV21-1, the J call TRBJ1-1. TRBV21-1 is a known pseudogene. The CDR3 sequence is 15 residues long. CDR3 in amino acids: CASRRDRELNTEAFF. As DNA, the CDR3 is TGTGCCAGCAGGCGGGACCGTGAACTGAACACTGAAGCTTTCTTT.

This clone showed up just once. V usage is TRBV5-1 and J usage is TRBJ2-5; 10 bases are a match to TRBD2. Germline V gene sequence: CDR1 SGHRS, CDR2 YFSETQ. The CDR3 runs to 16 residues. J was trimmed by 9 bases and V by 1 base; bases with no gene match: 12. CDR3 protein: CASSLSSGSRIGAQYF. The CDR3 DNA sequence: TGCGCCAGCAGCTTGTCTAGCGGGAGCCGGATCGGGGCCCAGTACTTC. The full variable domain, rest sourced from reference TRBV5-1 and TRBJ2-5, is KAGVTQTPRYLIKTRGQQVTLSCSPISGHRSVSWYQQTPGQGLQFLFEYFSETQRNKGNFPGRFSGRQFSNSRSEMNVSTLELGDSALYLCASSLSSGSRIGAQYFGPGTRLLVL.